This paragraph covers one T cell receptor beta chain sequence. This specimen comes from a study of blood T cell repertoires in COVID-19. Turning to the study itself: PBMCs, B-cell-depleted T cells, or T cells provided the cDNA or gDNA that made up the material.

Followed over time, Seattle patients had been enrolled while infection was active. CDR3 length: 18 amino acids. Unmatched junction bases numbered 15, after V lost 2 bases and J lost 4 bases. CDR1 and CDR2 (germline): SGHTA, FQGTGA. Authors' processing steps: Reference gene primer amplification yielded estimated nucleated cell counts. Some clones are missing from TCRdb's copy, which holds only in-frame ones; the method was immunoSEQ multiplex PCR. That table is the source of V, J and clone size, and D and trimming were worked out from the DNA. The sample has under 50,000 clones; more than 85% are singletons.

The chain joins TRBV7-3 to TRBJ2-5; TRBD2 matches at 8 bases. The origin of this receptor is a man aged 60 to 69 with COVID-19, enrolled during active disease. Specimen: peripheral blood. CDR3 amino acids: CASSLYASPTRGGETQYF. The CDR3 DNA follows: TGTGCCAGCAGCTTATACGCTAGCCCAACTCGGGGGGGAGAGACCCAGTACTTC.